Shown below are 29 T cell receptor beta chains from a single sample sequenced in a study of cytomegalovirus exposure and HLA in healthy donors. Primers: 60 Vbeta forward and 13 Jbeta reverse. The assay was immunoSEQ multiplex PCR, and TCRdb's table has in-frame clones only and misses some. This table holds 130,000 or so clones, about three quarters found once. Source material: PBMCs. Source of these receptors: a man in his forties in good health and CMV-seronegative.

This clone has a handful of counts. CDR3 protein: CASRLTGGVQPQHF. CDR3 nucleotides: TGTGCCAGCCGGTTGACAGGGGGCGTTCAGCCCCAGCATTTT. This chain links TRBV28 with TRBJ1-5; 10 nucleotides line up with TRBD1. Germline V gives CDR1 MDHEN, CDR2 SYDVKM. V shed 8 bases and J 6 bases; nucleotides not matched to a gene: 7. The CDR3 runs 14 residues.

The V and J genes are TRBV4-1 and TRBJ2-3; TRBD2 aligns across 8 bases. This CDR3 contains 17 residues. The J segment lost 6 bases and the V segment lost 3 bases, leaving 14 bases of the junction unmatched. Germline loops: CDR1 MGHRA, CDR2 YSYEKL. CDR3 sequence (DNA): TGCGCCAGCAGCCAGACGGGACTAGGCGGTATTACGGATACGCAGTATTTT. Translating gives CASSQTGLGGITDTQYF.

The V call is TRBV13, the J call TRBJ2-7, with 13 bases lining up with TRBD2. Germline trimming cut 5 bases from V and 12 bases from J; bases unmatched to any gene: 10. Germline CDR1 reads PRHDT; CDR2 reads FYEKMQ (reference sequence). This CDR3 has 14 residues. The CDR3, as DNA: TGTGCCAGCAGCCCCGGACTAGCGGGGGAGGCCGGGTACTTC. Translation gives CASSPGLAGEAGYF.

The chain combines TRBV2 with TRBJ1-6, with 8 bases matching TRBD1. The germline V gene encodes CDR1 SNHLY and CDR2 FYNNEI. J was trimmed by 9 bases and V by 5 bases; bases with no gene match: 9. The CDR3 contains 15 residues. The CDR3 DNA sequence: TGTGCCAGCAGTTGGGGGACAGGCCTAGGTTCACCCCTCCACTTT. Translated: CASSWGTGLGSPLHF.

The V call is TRBV2, the J call TRBJ2-7, with TRBD2 matching over 7 bases. In germline, CDR1 is SNHLY, CDR2 FYNNEI. Trimming cost V 5 bases and J 0 bases; bases outside gene matches: 7. The CDR3 has 15 amino acids. CDR3: CASSSGLAVSYEQYF. CDR3 nucleotides: TGTGCCAGCAGTTCGGGCCTAGCGGTCTCCTACGAGCAGTACTTC.

The chain carries TRBV28 and TRBJ2-5; 9 positions match TRBD2. The J call is uncertain, as TRBJ2-7 better fits the DNA end. Germline V lookup: CDR1 MDHEN, CDR2 SYDVKM. There are 15 residues in the CDR3. CDR3 in amino acids: CASTQRGGRVYEQYF. In DNA, the CDR3 is TGTGCCAGCACCCAACGGGGCGGGAGGGTTTACGAGCAGTACTTC.

The chain carries TRBV29-1 and TRBJ2-5; TRBD2 aligns across 10 bases. Germline CDR1 and CDR2: SQVTM and ANQGSEA. The CDR3 length is 13 residues. Trimming cost V 6 bases and J 4 bases; bases outside gene matches: 5. CDR3 protein: CSVLLAGVETQYF. The DNA for the CDR3 is TGCAGCGTCCTTCTAGCGGGGGTAGAGACCCAGTACTTC.

The J gene is TRBJ2-1, the V gene TRBV27; D gene uncertain. V was shortened by 8 bases and J by 3 bases, with 8 bases between the two germline ends. From germline, CDR1 is MNHEY and CDR2 SMNVEV (reference sequence). The CDR3 runs 12 residues. This chain's CDR3 is CASGHSYNEQFF. The CDR3 DNA follows: TGTGCCAGCGGCCACAGCTACAATGAGCAGTTCTTC.

The chain joins TRBV7-9 to TRBJ1-4, with 8 bases lining up with TRBD1. V was pared by 10 bases and J by 6 bases, with 16 bases of the junction left unmatched. This CDR3 contains 16 residues. Germline CDR1 SEHNR, CDR2 FQNEAQ (reference sequence). This CDR3 reads CAIGTGTGVRDEKLFF. DNA for the CDR3: TGTGCCATCGGAACCGGGACAGGCGTTCGTGATGAAAAACTGTTTTTT. The full variable domain, its missing parts supplied by reference TRBV7-9 and TRBJ1-4, is DTGVSQNPRHKITKRGQNVTFRCDPISEHNRLYWYRQTLGQGPEFLTYFQNEAQLEKSRLLSDRFSAERPKGSFSTLEIQRTEQGDSAMYLCAIGTGTGVRDEKLFFGSGTQLSVL.

The chain is built from TRBV4-1 and TRBJ2-7, with TRBD2 matching over 7 bases. CDR3 size: 14 residues. V shed 4 bases and J 5 bases; nucleotides not matched to a gene: 8. Germline V gene data show CDR1 as MGHRA and CDR2 as YSYEKL. The CDR3 is CASSPTQRGNEQYF. DNA for the CDR3: TGCGCCAGCAGCCCCACACAGCGGGGTAACGAGCAGTACTTC.

The chain joins TRBV7-6 to TRBJ1-1, with TRBD1 as a possible D gene (5 bases). The V and J ends lost 5 bases and 10 bases respectively, with 23 bases between them. Germline lookup yields CDR1 SGHVS and CDR2 FNYEAQ. The CDR3 is 15 amino acids. Written as DNA, the CDR3 is TGTGCCAGCAGCGCACAAGACAGAGCCCCAGACGTAGCTTTCTTT. This codes for CASSAQDRAPDVAFF.

In its sample, this clone was seen a few times. V and J are TRBV28 and TRBJ2-1; TRBD1 matches 7 bases. The germline V gene has CDR1 MDHEN and CDR2 SYDVKM. The V and J ends lost 6 bases and 4 bases, in that order; junction bases with no gene match: 12. The CDR3 loop spans 16 amino acids. The CDR3 reads CASSTRRGTVYNEQFF. The CDR3 DNA is TGTGCCAGCAGCACTAGACGTGGGACAGTTTACAATGAGCAGTTCTTC.

This clone was seen just once. This sequence joins TRBV27 and TRBJ2-5, with TRBD2 as a possible D gene (5 bases). Germline V CDR1 and CDR2: MNHEY, SMNVEV (reference sequence). The length of the CDR3 is 16 residues. Trimming cost V 2 bases and J 4 bases, with 17 bases left between them. CDR3 amino acids: CASSLGLGEARETQYF. CDR3 nucleotides: TGTGCCAGCAGTTTAGGACTCGGGGAAGCCCGAGAGACCCAGTACTTC.

The chain couples TRBV9 to TRBJ2-1; D is unclear. Germline V gene lookup returns CDR1 SGDLS and CDR2 YYNGEE. V lost 1 base to trimming and J lost 5 bases, with 4 bases between them. The CDR3 spans 12 residues. The DNA of the CDR3 is TGTGCCAGCAGCGTACGGGACAATGAGCAGTTCTTC. Translated: CASSVRDNEQFF.

The gene calls are TRBV25-1 and TRBJ2-5, with TRBD1 matching over 8 bases. TRBJ2-7 explains the end of the DNA better; the J call may be wrong. The V gene's germline CDR1 is MGHDK and CDR2 SYGVNS. The CDR3 totals 18 residues. CDR3 residues: CASSGPDRVVRNHYEQYF. The DNA of the CDR3 is TGTGCCAGCAGTGGCCCGGACAGGGTAGTCCGAAATCACTACGAGCAGTACTTC.

CDR3: CATTQNRGPSDSNQPQHF. Here the CDR3 DNA reads TGTGCCACTACACAGAACAGGGGTCCTTCCGATAGCAATCAGCCCCAGCATTTT. The chain couples TRBV11-2 to TRBJ1-5; 7 bases are a match to TRBD1. Germline V gene sequence: CDR1 SGHAT, CDR2 FQNNGV. The junction had 18 bases not matched to a gene; V was cut back by 10 bases and J by 0 bases. The CDR3 runs to 18 residues.

The chain employs TRBV7-6 and TRBJ2-5; D remains unclear. Trimming removed 0 bases from V and 5 bases from J, with 10 bases in between. This CDR3 spans 14 amino acids. CDR1 SGHVS and CDR2 FNYEAQ come from the germline V gene. CDR3 protein: CASSLAIVGETQYF. CDR3 DNA: TGTGCCAGCAGCTTAGCTATAGTGGGCGAGACCCAGTACTTC.

The genes are TRBV19 and TRBJ2-3, with 11 bases lining up with TRBD2. The CDR3 runs to 16 residues. J was trimmed by 4 bases and V by 5 bases; bases with no gene match: 8. Germline V CDR1 and CDR2: LNHDA, SQIVND (reference sequence). In nucleotides, the CDR3 is TGTGCCAGTAGTGTGACTAGCGGGATAGGCCCAGATACGCAGTATTTT. This encodes CASSVTSGIGPDTQYF.

This clone was picked up a small number of times. The V gene is TRBV27, the J gene TRBJ2-7, with 9 bases lining up with TRBD2. CDR1 MNHEY and CDR2 SMNVEV come from the germline V gene (reference sequence). With V trimmed by 2 bases and J by 6 bases, 14 bases remained unmatched. The CDR3 sequence is 17 residues long. CDR3 sequence (DNA): TGTGCCAGCAGTTTACGGGGCTTAGTAGCGGGAGTCTCCGAGCAGTACTTC. Translating gives CASSLRGLVAGVSEQYF.

The chain employs TRBV19 and TRBJ2-7, with D possibly being TRBD1 (5 bases). This CDR3 comprises 11 residues. Germline V gene lookup returns CDR1 LNHDA and CDR2 SQIVND (reference sequence). Trimming took 5 bases from V and 5 from J, leaving 7 bases between them. DNA for the CDR3: TGTGCCAGTAGTGGGGCTCACGAGCAGTACTTC. Protein sequence: CASSGAHEQYF. Using reference TRBV19 and TRBJ2-7 for the parts outside the CDR3, the full variable domain is DGGITQSPKYLFRKEGQNVTLSCEQNLNHDAMYWYRQDPGQGLRLIYYSQIVNDFQKGDIAEGYSVSREKKESFPLTVTSAQKNPTAFYLCASSGAHEQYFGPGTRLTVT.

With respect to this clone: At one boundary the junction diverges from the germline segment, which might be a read error. The chain combines TRBV6-5 with TRBJ2-6; D might be TRBD1 (6 bases). The CDR3 length is 16 residues. The germline V gene encodes CDR1 MNHEY and CDR2 SVGAGI. This CDR3 reads CASSYGQFSGANGLTF. CDR3 DNA sequence: TGTGCCAGCAGTTATGGACAGTTCTCTGGGGCCAACGGCCTGACTTTC.

Remarks on this clone: Different DNA sequences within this sample yield the same CDR3. The chain recombines TRBV18 with TRBJ1-3, with D possibly matching TRBD1 (6 bases). Trimming took off 0 bases at V and 0 bases at J, with 9 bases between the two ends. This CDR3 comprises 16 residues. Per the germline V gene, CDR1 is KGHSH and CDR2 is LQKENI. CDR3 residues: CASSPPGQVSGNTIYF. The DNA for the CDR3 is TGTGCCAGCTCACCACCGGGACAAGTCTCTGGAAACACCATATATTTT.

In nucleotides, the CDR3 is TGTGCCAGCAGCTTGTATCAGGGGGCCTGGAACGAGCAGTACTTC. This encodes CASSLYQGAWNEQYF. The rearrangement links TRBV5-4 to TRBJ2-7; 8 bases line up with TRBD1. The CDR3 has 15 amino acids. Germline loops: CDR1 SGHNT, CDR2 YYREEE (reference sequence). Trimming removed 1 base from V and 5 bases from J; junction bases left unmatched: 8. The variable domain in full, with the rest retrieved from reference TRBV5-4 and TRBJ2-7, is ETGVTQSPTHLIKTRGQQVTLRCSSQSGHNTVSWYQQALGQGPQFIFQYYREEENGRGNFPPRFSGLQFPNYSSELNVNALELDDSALYLCASSLYQGAWNEQYFGPGTRLTVT.

This chain joins TRBV7-9 and TRBJ2-1; the match to TRBD1 covers 7 bases. CDR1 and CDR2 (germline): SEHNR, FQNEAQ (reference sequence). V shed 7 bases and J 6 bases; nucleotides not matched to a gene: 12. The length of the CDR3 is 15 residues. In nucleotides, the CDR3 is TGTGCCAGCACCGCTAACAGGGGAAAAGGCAATGAGCAGTTCTTC. This encodes CASTANRGKGNEQFF.

V is TRBV5-8 and J is TRBJ2-2, with 8 bases fitting TRBD2. The CDR3 contains 15 residues. J gave up 5 bases and V 1 base, and 4 bases lay outside the gene matches. CDR1 SGHTS and CDR2 YDEGEE come from the germline V gene. The CDR3 loop is CASSLSGRVTGELFF. The CDR3 DNA reads TGTGCCAGCAGCTTGAGCGGGAGAGTTACCGGGGAGCTGTTTTTT.

This clone was seen a handful of times. The chain links TRBV2 to TRBJ2-1; 12 nucleotides agree with TRBD2. CDR1 and CDR2 from the germline V gene are SNHLY and FYNNEI. The CDR3 totals 14 residues. Trimming removed 8 bases from V and 10 bases from J; junction bases left unmatched: 9. The CDR3 here is CASGPRTSGEEQFF. The CDR3 DNA reads TGTGCCAGCGGGCCCCGGACTAGCGGGGAAGAGCAGTTCTTC. The entire variable domain, with the rest obtained from reference TRBV2 and TRBJ2-1, is as follows: EPEVTQTPSHQVTQMGQEVILRCVPISNHLYFYWYRQILGQKVEFLVSFYNNEISEKSEIFDDQFSVERPDGSNFTLKIRSTKLEDSAMYFCASGPRTSGEEQFFGPGTRLTVL.

The chain couples TRBV5-1 to TRBJ2-1; D possibly corresponds to TRBD1 (5 bases). V was cut by 0 bases and J by 8 bases, with 12 bases left in between. The CDR3 runs 14 residues. Germline V gene sequence: CDR1 SGHRS, CDR2 YFSETQ. CDR3 DNA: TGCGCCAGCAGCTTGGAGTCCAGGGTAGATGAGCAGTTCTTC. It translates to CASSLESRVDEQFF. Full variable domain (remainder filled in from reference TRBV5-1 and TRBJ2-1): KAGVTQTPRYLIKTRGQQVTLSCSPISGHRSVSWYQQTPGQGLQFLFEYFSETQRNKGNFPGRFSGRQFSNSRSEMNVSTLELGDSALYLCASSLESRVDEQFFGPGTRLTVL.

The chain has TRBV7-2 and TRBJ1-1; 8 positions agree with TRBD1. Germline lookup yields CDR1 SGHTA and CDR2 FQGNSA. The CDR3 runs 14 residues. The ends lost 3 bases at V and 4 bases at J; junction bases unmatched: 4. CDR3 loop: CASSFTGGVTEAFF. The CDR3, as DNA: TGTGCCAGCAGCTTCACAGGGGGAGTCACTGAAGCTTTCTTT. Variable domain in full (rest from reference TRBV7-2 and TRBJ1-1): GAGVSQSPSNKVTEKGKDVELRCDPISGHTALYWYRQSLGQGLEFLIYFQGNSAPDKSGLPSDRFSAERTGGSVSTLTIQRTQQEDSAVYLCASSFTGGVTEAFFGQGTRLTVV.

The table lists this clone with a count of one. The genes are TRBV2 and TRBJ2-7; D not resolved. V dropped 4 bases and J dropped 3 bases, with 7 bases sitting between them. The CDR3 is 12 residues long. The germline CDR1 and CDR2 sequences are SNHLY and FYNNEI. Here the CDR3 DNA reads TGTGCCAGCAGTGCCCCGAGCTACGAGCAGTACTTC. This encodes CASSAPSYEQYF.